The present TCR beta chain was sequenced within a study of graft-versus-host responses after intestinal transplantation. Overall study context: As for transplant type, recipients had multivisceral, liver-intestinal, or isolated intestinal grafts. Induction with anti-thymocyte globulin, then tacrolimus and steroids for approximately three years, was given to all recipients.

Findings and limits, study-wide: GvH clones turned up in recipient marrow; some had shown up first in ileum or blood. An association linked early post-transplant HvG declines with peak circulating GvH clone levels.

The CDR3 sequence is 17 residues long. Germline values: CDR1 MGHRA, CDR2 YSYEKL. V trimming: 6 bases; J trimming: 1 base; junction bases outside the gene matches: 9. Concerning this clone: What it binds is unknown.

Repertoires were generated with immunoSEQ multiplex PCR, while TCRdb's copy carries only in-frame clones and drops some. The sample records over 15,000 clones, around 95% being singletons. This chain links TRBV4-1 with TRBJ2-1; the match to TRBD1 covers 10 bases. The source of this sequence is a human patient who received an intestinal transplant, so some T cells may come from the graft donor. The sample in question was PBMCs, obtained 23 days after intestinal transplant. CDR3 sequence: CASSQSTGGESYNEQFF. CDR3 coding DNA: TGCGCCAGCAGTCAATCGACAGGGGGCGAGTCCTACAATGAGCAGTTCTTC.